A selection of T cell receptor beta chains follows, all from one sample in a study of T cells in Graves' hyperthyroidism and ophthalmopathy. MiXCR, applied by TCRdb to the multiplex PCR reads, yields one record per CDR3 protein. The profile covers roughly 500,000 distinct CDR3 sequences, with around 43% appearing a single time and about two fifths taken by the ten largest. Sample: peripheral blood or thyroid tissue (not recorded which). The receptors come from an adult woman with Graves' disease, either hyperthyroidism or ophthalmopathy (not recorded which). CDR3s include the opening cysteine and the closing phenylalanine or tryptophan. Fields, in order: clone size, J gene, V gene, CDR3 length, CDR3 protein. Size is omitted from some rows. Given values are once, few, many or a class for expanded clones.

clone size: many
J gene: TRBJ1-3
V gene: TRBV19
CDR3 length: 13
CDR3 protein: CASSIQTGNTIYF

clone size: once
J gene: TRBJ1-6
V gene: TRBV20-1
CDR3 length: 13
CDR3 protein: CSANPGSNSPLHF

clone size: -
J gene: TRBJ1-4
V gene: TRBV29-1
CDR3 length: 10
CDR3 protein: CSGANEKLFF

clone size: many
J gene: TRBJ2-2
V gene: TRBV4-3
CDR3 length: 13
CDR3 protein: CASSQQGNGELFF

clone size: many
J gene: TRBJ2-5
V gene: TRBV14
CDR3 length: 14
CDR3 protein: CASSQAAHFETQYF

clone size: many
J gene: TRBJ2-7
V gene: TRBV15
CDR3 length: 13
CDR3 protein: CATSRGVSYEQYF

clone size: few
J gene: TRBJ1-4
V gene: TRBV7-9
CDR3 length: 13
CDR3 protein: CASSWGFREKLFF

clone size: -
J gene: TRBJ1-5
V gene: TRBV15
CDR3 length: 15
CDR3 protein: CATSRVMDGNQPQHF

clone size: few
J gene: TRBJ1-1
V gene: TRBV25-1
CDR3 length: 15
CDR3 protein: CASSDRTGENTEAFF

clone size: few
J gene: TRBJ2-3
V gene: TRBV7-3
CDR3 length: 13
CDR3 protein: CASSLANTDTQYF

clone size: many
J gene: TRBJ1-6
V gene: TRBV7-2
CDR3 length: 14
CDR3 protein: CASSDRQGRSPLHF

clone size: many
J gene: TRBJ1-6
V gene: TRBV7-2
CDR3 length: 15
CDR3 protein: CASTKRRSYNSPLHF

clone size: -
J gene: TRBJ2-7
V gene: TRBV27
CDR3 length: 16
CDR3 protein: CASSLPTDRGRGEQYF

clone size: -
J gene: TRBJ2-7
V gene: TRBV15
CDR3 length: 14
CDR3 protein: CATSREGTSYEQYF

clone size: -
J gene: TRBJ2-2
V gene: TRBV7-8
CDR3 length: 16
CDR3 protein: CASSPTSTRDSGELFF

clone size: many
J gene: TRBJ2-5
V gene: TRBV7-9
CDR3 length: 12
CDR3 protein: CASSSQEETQYF

clone size: few
J gene: TRBJ2-5
V gene: TRBV10-3
CDR3 length: 15
CDR3 protein: CAIRTDQTGAKTQYF

clone size: few
J gene: TRBJ1-1
V gene: TRBV30
CDR3 length: 12
CDR3 protein: CAWSTGVTEAFF

clone size: -
J gene: TRBJ1-1
V gene: TRBV28
CDR3 length: 13
CDR3 protein: CASKVQGDTEAFF

clone size: few
J gene: TRBJ1-1
V gene: TRBV6-1
CDR3 length: 14
CDR3 protein: CASRKTPTDTEAFF

clone size: -
J gene: TRBJ1-1
V gene: TRBV10-3
CDR3 length: 14
CDR3 protein: CAITRQIAGAEAFF